This TCR beta chain was retrieved from a study of blood T cell repertoires in COVID-19. Turning to the study itself: Acute and convalescent COVID-19 samples came from the United States, Italy and Spain.

Repertoires were generated with immunoSEQ multiplex PCR, while TCRdb's copy carries only in-frame clones and drops some. The sample holds about 220,000 clones, more than 65% seen once. CDR1 is MNHEY and CDR2 is SVGAGI in the germline V gene. The V end lost 4 bases, the J end lost 3 bases, and 10 bases lay between the germline ends. The CDR3 runs 13 residues. The clonotype was recovered from a woman of 80 years or more with acute or convalescent COVID-19. V and J are TRBV6-5 and TRBJ2-7; D possibly corresponds to TRBD1 (6 bases). The specimen sequenced was peripheral blood. The DNA of the CDR3 is TGTGCCAGCAGTTCGGGACACCGCTACGAGCAGTACTTC. It encodes CASSSGHRYEQYF.